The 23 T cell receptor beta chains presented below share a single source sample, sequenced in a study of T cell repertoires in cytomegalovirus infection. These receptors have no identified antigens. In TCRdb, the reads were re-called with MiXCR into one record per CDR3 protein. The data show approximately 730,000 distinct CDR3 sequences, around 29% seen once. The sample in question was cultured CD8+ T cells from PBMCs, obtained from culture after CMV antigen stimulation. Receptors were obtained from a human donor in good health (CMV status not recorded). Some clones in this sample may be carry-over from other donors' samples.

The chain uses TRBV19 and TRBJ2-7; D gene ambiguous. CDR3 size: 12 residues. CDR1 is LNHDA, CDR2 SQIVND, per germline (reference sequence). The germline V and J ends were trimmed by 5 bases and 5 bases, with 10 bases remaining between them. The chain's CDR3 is CASSVTSNEQYF. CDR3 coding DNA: TGTGCCAGTAGTGTTACAAGCAACGAGCAGTACTTC.

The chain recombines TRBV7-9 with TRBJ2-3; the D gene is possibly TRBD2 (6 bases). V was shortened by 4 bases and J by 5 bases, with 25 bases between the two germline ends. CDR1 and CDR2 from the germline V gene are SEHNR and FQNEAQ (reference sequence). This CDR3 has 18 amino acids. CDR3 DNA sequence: TGTGCCAGCAGCTCCATTCCGGGAGCAAGGGAAGAGAGAGATACGCAGTATTTT. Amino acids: CASSSIPGAREERDTQYF.

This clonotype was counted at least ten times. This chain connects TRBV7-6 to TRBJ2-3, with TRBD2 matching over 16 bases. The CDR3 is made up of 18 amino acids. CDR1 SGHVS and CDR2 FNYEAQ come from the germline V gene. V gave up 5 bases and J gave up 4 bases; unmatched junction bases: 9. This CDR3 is CASSLTGTSGGVSDTQYF. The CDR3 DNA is TGTGCCAGCAGCCTAACCGGGACTAGCGGGGGGGTCTCAGATACGCAGTATTTT.

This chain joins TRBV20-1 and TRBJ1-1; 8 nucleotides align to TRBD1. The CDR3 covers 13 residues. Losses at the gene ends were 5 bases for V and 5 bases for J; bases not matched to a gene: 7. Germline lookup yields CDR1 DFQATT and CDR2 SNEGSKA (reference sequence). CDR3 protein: CSARDRIWTEAFF. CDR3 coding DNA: TGCAGTGCTCGGGACAGGATTTGGACTGAAGCTTTCTTT.

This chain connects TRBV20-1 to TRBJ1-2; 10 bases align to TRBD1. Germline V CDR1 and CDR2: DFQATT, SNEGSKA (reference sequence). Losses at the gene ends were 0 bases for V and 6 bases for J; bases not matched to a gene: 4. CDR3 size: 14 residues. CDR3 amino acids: CSARERTGGHGYTF. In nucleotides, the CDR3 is TGCAGTGCTAGAGAGAGGACAGGGGGACATGGCTACACCTTC.

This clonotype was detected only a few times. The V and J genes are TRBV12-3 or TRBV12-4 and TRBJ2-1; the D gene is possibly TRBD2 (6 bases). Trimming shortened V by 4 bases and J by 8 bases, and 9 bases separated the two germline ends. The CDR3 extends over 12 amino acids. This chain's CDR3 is CASSSTSYEQFF. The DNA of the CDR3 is TGTGCCAGCAGTTCGACTAGTTATGAGCAGTTCTTC.

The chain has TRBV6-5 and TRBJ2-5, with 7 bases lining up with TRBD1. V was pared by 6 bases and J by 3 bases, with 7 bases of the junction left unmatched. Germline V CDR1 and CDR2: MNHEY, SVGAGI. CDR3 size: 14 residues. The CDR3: CASSRDSLEETQYF. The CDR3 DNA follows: TGTGCCAGCAGCCGGGACAGCCTGGAAGAGACCCAGTACTTC.

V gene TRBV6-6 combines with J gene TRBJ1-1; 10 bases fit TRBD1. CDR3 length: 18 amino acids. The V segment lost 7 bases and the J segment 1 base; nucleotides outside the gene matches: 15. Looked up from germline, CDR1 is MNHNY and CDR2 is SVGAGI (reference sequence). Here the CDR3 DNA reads TGTGCCAGCAACGCCCTTTGGGGGACAGGGGCCGAGAACACTGAAGCTTTCTTT. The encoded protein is CASNALWGTGAENTEAFF.

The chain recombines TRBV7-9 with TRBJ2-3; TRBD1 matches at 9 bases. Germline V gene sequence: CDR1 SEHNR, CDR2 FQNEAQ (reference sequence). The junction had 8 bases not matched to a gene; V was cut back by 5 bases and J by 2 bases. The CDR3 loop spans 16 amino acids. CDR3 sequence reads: CASSPSGTGITDTQYF. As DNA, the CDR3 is TGTGCCAGCAGCCCGTCCGGGACAGGGATCACAGATACGCAGTATTTT.

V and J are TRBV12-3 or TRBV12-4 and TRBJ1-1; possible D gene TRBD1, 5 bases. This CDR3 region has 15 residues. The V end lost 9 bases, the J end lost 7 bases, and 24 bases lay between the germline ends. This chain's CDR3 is CARSPFRRDAIEAFF. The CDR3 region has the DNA TGTGCCAGAAGTCCCTTCCGCCGGGACGCCATTGAAGCTTTCTTT.

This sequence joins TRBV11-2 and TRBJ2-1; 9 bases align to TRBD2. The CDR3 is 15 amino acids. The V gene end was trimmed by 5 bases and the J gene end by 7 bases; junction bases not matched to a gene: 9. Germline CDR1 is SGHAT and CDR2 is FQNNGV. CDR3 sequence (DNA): TGTGCCAGCAGCCAGGGGGTTAGCGGGGGTAATGAGCAGTTCTTC. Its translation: CASSQGVSGGNEQFF.

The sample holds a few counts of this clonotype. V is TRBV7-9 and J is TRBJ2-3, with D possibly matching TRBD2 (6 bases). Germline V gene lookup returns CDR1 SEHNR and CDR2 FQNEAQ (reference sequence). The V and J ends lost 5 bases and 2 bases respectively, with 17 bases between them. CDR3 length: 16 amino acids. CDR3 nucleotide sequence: TGTGCCAGCAGCCCGAGGGCGGGGAGCTCCACAGATACGCAGTATTTT. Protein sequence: CASSPRAGSSTDTQYF.

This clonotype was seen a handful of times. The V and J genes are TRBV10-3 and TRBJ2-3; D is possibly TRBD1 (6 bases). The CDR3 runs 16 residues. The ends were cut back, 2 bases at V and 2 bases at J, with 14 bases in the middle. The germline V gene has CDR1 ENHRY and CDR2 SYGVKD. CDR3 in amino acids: CAISEDWGPITDTQYF. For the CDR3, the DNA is TGTGCCATCAGTGAGGATTGGGGGCCGATCACAGATACGCAGTATTTT.

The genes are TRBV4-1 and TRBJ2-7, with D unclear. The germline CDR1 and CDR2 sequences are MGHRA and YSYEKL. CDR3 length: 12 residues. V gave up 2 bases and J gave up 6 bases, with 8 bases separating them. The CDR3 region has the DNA TGCGCCAGCAGCCAACAAGGAGCCGAGCAGTACTTC. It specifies CASSQQGAEQYF.

In DNA form, the CDR3 reads TGTGCCAGCAGCTCGTCACAGGGGATCCAAGAGACCCAGTACTTC. This encodes CASSSSQGIQETQYF. This chain joins TRBV5-6 and TRBJ2-5, with 7 positions matching TRBD1. Germline V gene data show CDR1 as SGHDT and CDR2 as YYEEEE. Unmatched junction bases numbered 6, after V lost 3 bases and J lost 1 base. This CDR3 has 15 residues.

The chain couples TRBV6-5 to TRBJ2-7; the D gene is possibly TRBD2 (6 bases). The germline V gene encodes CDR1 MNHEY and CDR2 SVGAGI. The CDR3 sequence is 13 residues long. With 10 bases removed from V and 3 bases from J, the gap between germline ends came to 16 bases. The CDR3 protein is CATVDYLGYEQYF. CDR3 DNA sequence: TGTGCCACCGTGGACTATCTTGGCTACGAGCAGTACTTC.

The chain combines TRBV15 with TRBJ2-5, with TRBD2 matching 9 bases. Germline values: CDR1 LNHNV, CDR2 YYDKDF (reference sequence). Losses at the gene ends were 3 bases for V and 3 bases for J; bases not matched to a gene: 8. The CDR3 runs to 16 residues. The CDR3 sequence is CATSRYSGGLEETQYF. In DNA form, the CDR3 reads TGTGCCACCAGCAGGTATAGCGGGGGACTAGAAGAGACCCAGTACTTC.

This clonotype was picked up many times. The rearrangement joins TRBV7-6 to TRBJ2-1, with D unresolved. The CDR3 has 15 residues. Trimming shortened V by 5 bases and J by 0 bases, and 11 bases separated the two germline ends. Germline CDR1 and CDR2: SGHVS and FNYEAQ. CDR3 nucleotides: TGTGCCAGCAGCCCTTCACGGAGCTCCTACAATGAGCAGTTCTTC. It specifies CASSPSRSSYNEQFF.

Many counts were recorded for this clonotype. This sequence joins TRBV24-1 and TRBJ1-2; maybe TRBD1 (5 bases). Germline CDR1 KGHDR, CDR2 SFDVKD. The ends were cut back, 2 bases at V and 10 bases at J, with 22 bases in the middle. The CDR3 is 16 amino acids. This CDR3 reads CATSDWPLPLQGVYTF. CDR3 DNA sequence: TGTGCCACCAGTGATTGGCCCCTCCCCTTACAAGGGGTCTACACCTTC.

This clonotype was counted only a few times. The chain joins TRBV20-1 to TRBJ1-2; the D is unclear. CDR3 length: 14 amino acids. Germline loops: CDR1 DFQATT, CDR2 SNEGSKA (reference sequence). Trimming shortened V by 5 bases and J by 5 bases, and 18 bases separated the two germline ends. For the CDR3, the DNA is TGCAGTGCTTCCTCGAGGAGGACGGATTATGGCTACACCTTC. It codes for CSASSRRTDYGYTF.

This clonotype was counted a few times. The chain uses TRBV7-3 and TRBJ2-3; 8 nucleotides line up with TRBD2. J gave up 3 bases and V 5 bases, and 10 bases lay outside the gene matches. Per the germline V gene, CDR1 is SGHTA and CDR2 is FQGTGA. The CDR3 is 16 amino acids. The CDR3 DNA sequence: TGTGCCAGCAGCCCCCGGGGGGGATACGTGACAGATACGCAGTATTTT. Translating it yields CASSPRGGYVTDTQYF.

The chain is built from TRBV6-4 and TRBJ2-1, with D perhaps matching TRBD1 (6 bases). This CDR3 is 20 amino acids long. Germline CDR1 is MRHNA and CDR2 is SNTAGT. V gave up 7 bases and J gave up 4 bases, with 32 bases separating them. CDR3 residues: CASKTLVVLWAGAWYNEQFF. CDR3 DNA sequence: TGTGCCAGCAAGACTCTCGTTGTTTTGTGGGCAGGGGCTTGGTACAATGAGCAGTTCTTC.

The CDR3 sequence: CAISESPRGKETQYF. The CDR3, as DNA: TGTGCCATCAGTGAGTCACCCAGGGGAAAGGAGACCCAGTACTTC. The chain recombines TRBV10-3 with TRBJ2-5; maybe TRBD1 (6 bases). The germline V and J ends were trimmed by 0 bases and 5 bases, with 13 bases remaining between them. The CDR3 consists of 15 residues. Germline loops: CDR1 ENHRY, CDR2 SYGVKD.